One and the same sample provided the 27 T cell receptor beta chains below, sequenced in a study of response to subunit inactivated influenza vaccine. TCRdb independently ran MiXCR on the RT-PCR reads; one entry per CDR3 protein. The repertoire consists of 800,000 to 1,000,000 distinct CDR3 sequences, with 21% occurring once and the leading ten covering approximately 10%. The sample consisted of PBMCs from blood, taken about 5 days after vaccination. The origin of the receptors is a man aged 45-60 years who received an inactivated influenza vaccine.

The chain couples TRBV5-1 to TRBJ2-7; D could derive from TRBD1 or TRBD2 (5 bases each). Trimming cost V 4 bases and J 6 bases, with 20 bases left between them. Per the germline V gene, CDR1 is SGHRS and CDR2 is YFSETQ. This CDR3 is built from 15 residues. The CDR3: CASSGGVSEASEQYF. DNA for the CDR3: TGCGCCAGCAGCGGGGGTGTAAGTGAGGCATCCGAGCAGTACTTC.

This clonotype was observed a few times. The chain combines TRBV30 with TRBJ2-3; 8 bases map to TRBD2. This CDR3 spans 16 amino acids. V was pared by 0 bases and J by 4 bases, with 9 bases of the junction left unmatched. Germline assignment: CDR1 GTSNPN and CDR2 SVGIG (reference sequence). CDR3 amino acids: CAWSVPRGGVSDTQYF. The CDR3 nucleotides read TGTGCCTGGAGTGTACCCCGGGGGGGGGTCTCAGATACGCAGTATTTT.

In its sample, this clonotype was seen a few times. The chain uses TRBV6-5 and TRBJ2-1, with D perhaps matching TRBD1 (5 bases). This CDR3 spans 14 amino acids. CDR1 is MNHEY, CDR2 SVGAGI, per germline. With 0 bases removed from V and 7 bases from J, the gap between germline ends came to 10 bases. The CDR3 sequence: CASSYSRRGNEQFF. The CDR3 DNA is TGTGCCAGCAGTTACTCGCGAAGGGGTAATGAGCAGTTCTTC.

In its sample, this clonotype was seen a few times. The chain couples TRBV7-2 to TRBJ2-5, with unresolved D. The CDR3 loop spans 13 amino acids. Trimming left V 4 bases short and J 5 bases short, with 11 bases between. The germline gives CDR1 SGHTA, CDR2 FQGNSA. DNA for the CDR3: TGTGCCAGCAGCTCCCCCCCGTGGGAGACCCAGTACTTC. Translation gives CASSSPPWETQYF.

The chain joins TRBV12-3 or TRBV12-4 to TRBJ2-3; the D gene is possibly TRBD2 (6 bases). Trimming removed 5 bases at V and 4 bases at J, with 16 bases between. The CDR3 extends over 15 amino acids. This CDR3 reads CASSITGSRSDTQYF. The CDR3 region has the DNA TGTGCCAGCAGTATCACCGGGAGTAGGTCAGATACGCAGTATTTT.

The genes are TRBV24-1 and TRBJ2-7, with 8 bases aligning to TRBD2. The germline V gene encodes CDR1 KGHDR and CDR2 SFDVKD. Germline trimming cut 2 bases from V and 0 bases from J; bases unmatched to any gene: 2. The CDR3 extends over 15 amino acids. The CDR3 DNA follows: TGTGCCACCAGTGATTCGCGGGGGGTCTCCTACGAGCAGTACTTC. Residues: CATSDSRGVSYEQYF.

The V call is TRBV29-1, the J call TRBJ2-5; tentatively, D is TRBD1 (5 bases). V was trimmed by 6 bases and J by 3 bases, leaving 11 bases between them. The CDR3 has 12 residues. Germline V CDR1 and CDR2: SQVTM, ANQGSEA. CDR3 loop: CSVQRGKETQYF. The CDR3 DNA sequence: TGCAGCGTCCAAAGGGGTAAAGAGACCCAGTACTTC.

The chain combines TRBV6-2 or TRBV6-3 with TRBJ2-7, with 8 nucleotides matching TRBD1. V lost 2 bases, J lost 2 bases, and 5 bases stayed unmatched. CDR1 is MNHEY, CDR2 SVGEGT, per germline. The CDR3 is made up of 15 amino acids. The CDR3 DNA is TGTGCCAGCAGTTACGGAGGACAGGGTACCTACGAGCAGTACTTC. This codes for CASSYGGQGTYEQYF.

The V call is TRBV25-1, the J call TRBJ1-2; TRBD1 agrees at 8 bases. The CDR3 extends over 13 amino acids. Germline values: CDR1 MGHDK, CDR2 SYGVNS. Losses at the gene ends were 5 bases for V and 7 bases for J; bases not matched to a gene: 6. The CDR3 sequence: CASSNLDRGGYTF. The CDR3 DNA sequence: TGTGCCAGCAGTAACCTCGACAGGGGTGGCTACACCTTC.

This clonotype was found many times. The V gene is TRBV12-3 or TRBV12-4, the J gene TRBJ2-1; D is perhaps TRBD1 (6 bases). The CDR3 covers 15 residues. The V gene lost 5 bases and the J gene lost 3 bases, with 14 bases spanning the gap. The CDR3, as DNA: TGTGCCAGCAGTCAGGACAGTCCCTACTACAATGAGCAGTTCTTC. Translation gives CASSQDSPYYNEQFF.

This clonotype showed up just a few times. This CDR3 reads CASRRQAGSTDTQYF. DNA of the CDR3: TGTGCCAGCAGGCGCCAAGCGGGAAGCACAGATACGCAGTATTTT. The chain joins TRBV6-1 to TRBJ2-3; TRBD2 matches 7 bases. Germline CDR1 MNHNS, CDR2 SASEGT. With V trimmed by 6 bases and J by 0 bases, 6 bases remained unmatched. The CDR3 extends over 15 amino acids.

The sample holds a few counts of this clonotype. The chain employs TRBV27 and TRBJ2-7, with 7 positions matching TRBD1. This CDR3 region has 15 residues. Germline CDR1 and CDR2: MNHEY and SMNVEV (reference sequence). V lost 4 bases to trimming and J lost 4 bases; unmatched junction nucleotides: 10. The CDR3 sequence is CASSSPTGRRYEQYF. The CDR3 region has the DNA TGTGCCAGCAGTTCCCCGACAGGGCGCCGGTACGAGCAGTACTTC.

The V call is TRBV28, the J call TRBJ2-3; D unresolved. The V gene lost 7 bases and the J gene lost 2 bases, with 16 bases spanning the gap. Germline assignment: CDR1 MDHEN and CDR2 SYDVKM. CDR3 size: 15 residues. The CDR3 reads CASNNVGSHTDTQYF. The CDR3 DNA follows: TGTGCCAGCAACAACGTGGGGTCTCACACAGATACGCAGTATTTT. Drawing the rest from reference TRBV28 and TRBJ2-3, the complete variable domain is DVKVTQSSRYLVKRTGEKVFLECVQDMDHENMFWYRQDPGLGLRLIYFSYDVKMKEKGDIPEGYSVSREKKERFSLILESASTNQTSMYLCASNNVGSHTDTQYFGPGTRLTVL.

The rearrangement joins TRBV4-1 to TRBJ2-7, with 9 bases identical to TRBD1. The V gene's germline CDR1 is MGHRA and CDR2 YSYEKL. The ends lost 4 bases at V and 2 bases at J; junction bases unmatched: 3. This CDR3 spans 14 amino acids. The CDR3 is CASSLTGGPYEQYF. CDR3 nucleotides: TGCGCCAGCAGCCTGACAGGGGGACCCTACGAGCAGTACTTC.

Only a few counts were recorded for this clonotype. This rearrangement joins TRBV20-1 to TRBJ2-2; D perhaps matches TRBD1 (6 bases). The germline V and J ends were trimmed by 5 bases and 6 bases, with 16 bases remaining between them. Germline lookup yields CDR1 DFQATT and CDR2 SNEGSKA (reference sequence). This CDR3 has 14 residues. CDR3 in amino acids: CSAYSGEGAGELFF. CDR3 DNA sequence: TGCAGTGCTTACTCAGGGGAAGGGGCCGGGGAGCTGTTTTTT.

The rearrangement joins TRBV20-1 to TRBJ2-7; possibly TRBD2 for D (6 bases). V was cut by 5 bases and J by 5 bases, with 19 bases left in between. CDR3 length equals 14 residues. Germline V gives CDR1 DFQATT, CDR2 SNEGSKA (reference sequence). The CDR3 loop reads CSAPISGRLDEQYF. The CDR3 DNA follows: TGCAGTGCTCCGATTTCAGGGAGGCTCGACGAGCAGTACTTC.

The chain carries TRBV10-3 and TRBJ1-2, with D maybe TRBD1 (6 bases). Trimming shortened V by 3 bases and J by 8 bases, and 25 bases separated the two germline ends. The CDR3 covers 17 residues. Germline CDR1 and CDR2: ENHRY and SYGVKD. The CDR3 DNA follows: TGTGCCATCAGTGAATGGGGGGGCGTACCATCCGAGGGAGGCTACACCTTC. It is translated as CAISEWGGVPSEGGYTF.

This clonotype showed up just a few times. This sequence joins TRBV5-5 and TRBJ2-5, with D possibly TRBD2 on 7 matching bases. V was trimmed by 4 bases and J by 1 base, leaving 14 bases between them. This CDR3 is built from 15 residues. Germline CDR1 SGHKS, CDR2 YYEKEE (reference sequence). Written as DNA, the CDR3 is TGTGCCAGCAGCCTAGTAGGGGGGGGCCAAGAGACCCAGTACTTC. This encodes CASSLVGGGQETQYF.

This chain joins TRBV6-1 and TRBJ2-2; D call uncertain. Trimming removed 7 bases at V and 5 bases at J, with 11 bases between. Germline CDR1 reads MNHNS; CDR2 reads SASEGT. The CDR3 contains 13 residues. As DNA, the CDR3 is TGTGCCAGCAATAAGGGCACAACCGGGGAGCTGTTTTTT. Amino acids: CASNKGTTGELFF.

The J gene is TRBJ2-7, the V gene TRBV2; 7 bases agree with TRBD1. The CDR3 length is 13 residues. Germline V gene sequence: CDR1 SNHLY, CDR2 FYNNEI. With 6 bases clipped from V and 7 bases from J, the junction kept 9 bases outside the gene matches. CDR3 protein: CASRGTASGEQYF. In DNA, the CDR3 is TGTGCCAGCAGAGGGACAGCCTCAGGAGAGCAGTACTTC.

This clonotype was detected only a few times. The rearrangement joins TRBV7-8 to TRBJ2-1, with 13 positions matching TRBD2. Trimming removed 2 bases from V and 3 bases from J; junction bases left unmatched: 4. Germline assignment: CDR1 SGHVS and CDR2 FQNEAQ. This CDR3 region has 17 residues. The CDR3 DNA is TGTGCCAGCAGCTTACTCGGGACTAGCGGGATCTACAATGAGCAGTTCTTC. Translation: CASSLLGTSGIYNEQFF.

V and J are TRBV5-1 and TRBJ2-3, with 10 positions matching TRBD1. The CDR3 contains 12 residues. Germline CDR1 SGHRS, CDR2 YFSETQ. With 4 bases clipped from V and 10 bases from J, the junction kept 3 bases outside the gene matches. CDR3 sequence: CASSTGQGSQYF. The CDR3 DNA reads as TGCGCCAGCAGCACGGGACAGGGGTCGCAGTATTTT.

This clonotype appeared a few times. The chain employs TRBV29-1 and TRBJ2-1, with D perhaps TRBD1 (5 bases). Germline CDR1 and CDR2: SQVTM and ANQGSEA. The CDR3 covers 15 residues. Trimming stripped 4 bases from V and 2 bases from J, with 15 bases between. This CDR3 is CSVAQQEITYNEQFF. The DNA of the CDR3 is TGCAGCGTTGCCCAACAGGAGATTACCTACAATGAGCAGTTCTTC.

This chain links TRBV5-1 with TRBJ2-3; a possible D gene is TRBD2 (7 bases). The ends were cut back, 7 bases at V and 4 bases at J, with 13 bases in the middle. Germline values: CDR1 SGHRS, CDR2 YFSETQ. There are 13 residues in the CDR3. The CDR3 nucleotides are TGCGCCAGCCGCGGGGGCATGGCAGATACGCAGTATTTT. Amino acid sequence: CASRGGMADTQYF.

The V gene is TRBV7-8, the J gene TRBJ2-5, with 8 nucleotides matching TRBD1. Germline-derived CDR1 and CDR2 are SGHVS and FQNEAQ. The junction had 11 bases not matched to a gene; V was cut back by 6 bases and J by 5 bases. The CDR3 runs to 15 residues. CDR3 in amino acids: CASSSSGTGAETQYF. In DNA form, the CDR3 reads TGTGCCAGCAGTTCCTCGGGGACAGGTGCGGAGACCCAGTACTTC. Full variable domain (rest looked up from reference TRBV7-8 and TRBJ2-5): GAGVSQSPRYKVAKRGQDVALRCDPISGHVSLFWYQQALGQGPEFLTYFQNEAQLDKSGLPSDRFFAERPEGSVSTLKIQRTQQEDSAVYLCASSSSGTGAETQYFGPGTRLLVL.

This clonotype has only a few counts. This chain links TRBV4-2 with TRBJ2-7; 9 bases align to TRBD2. CDR3 length: 17 amino acids. Germline V CDR1 and CDR2: LGHNA, YNFKEQ. Trimming cost V 1 base and J 7 bases; bases outside gene matches: 14. The chain's CDR3 is CASSQGLPSGEGGEQYF. The DNA for the CDR3 is TGTGCCAGCAGCCAAGGACTCCCTAGCGGGGAGGGGGGAGAGCAGTACTTC.

This clonotype was seen more than once but under ten times. The gene calls are TRBV9 and TRBJ1-4, with 8 positions matching TRBD1. The CDR3 is 16 amino acids. Per the germline V gene, CDR1 is SGDLS and CDR2 is YYNGEE. V was pared by 0 bases and J by 5 bases, with 6 bases of the junction left unmatched. CDR3 sequence: CASSVDQGARNEKLFF. The DNA for the CDR3 is TGTGCCAGCAGCGTAGACCAGGGGGCCAGGAATGAAAAACTGTTTTTT.